These 23 T cell receptor beta chains originate from one sample sequenced in a study of cytomegalovirus exposure and HLA in healthy donors. 60 Vbeta and 13 Jbeta primers were used in PCR. Some clones are missing from TCRdb's copy, which holds only in-frame ones; the method was immunoSEQ multiplex PCR. The sample contains approximately 150,000 clones, approximately 70% of which appear only once. The sequencing input was PBMCs. These receptors all stem from a man aged 18 to 29 in good health and CMV-seropositive.

This clone was counted a single time. The chain carries TRBV28 and TRBJ2-7; 9 nucleotides match TRBD1. Per germline, CDR1 MDHEN and CDR2 SYDVKM. This CDR3 region has 15 residues. The V segment lost 5 bases and the J segment 6 bases; nucleotides outside the gene matches: 11. The CDR3 coding sequence is TGTGCCAGCAGTCACGAGGACAGGGGTGTGGGCGAGCAGTACGTC. Translated: CASSHEDRGVGEQYV.

The chain links TRBV5-1 to TRBJ2-3, with no clear D. CDR3 length: 14 residues. The V end was cut by 0 bases, the J end by 5 bases, with 10 bases between. From germline, CDR1 is SGHRS and CDR2 YFSETQ. CDR3 residues: CASSLVPSGDTQYF. CDR3 DNA sequence: TGCGCCAGCAGCTTGGTTCCCTCAGGAGATACGCAGTATTTT.

This clone was detected only a few times. The rearrangement uses TRBV6-6 and TRBJ1-1; D perhaps matches TRBD1 (5 bases). V was trimmed by 2 bases and J by 1 base, leaving 8 bases between them. Germline loops: CDR1 MNHNY, CDR2 SVGAGI (reference sequence). The CDR3 length is 14 residues. CDR3 residues: CASSYNRKNTEAFF. Here the CDR3 DNA reads TGTGCCAGCAGTTACAACAGGAAGAACACTGAAGCTTTCTTT.

The V and J genes are TRBV9 and TRBJ2-3; D gene unclear. Germline V lookup: CDR1 SGDLS, CDR2 YYNGEE. V was pared by 4 bases and J by 2 bases, with 20 bases between. This CDR3 has 17 amino acids. The CDR3 nucleotides read TGTGCCAGCAGCCCCCGATCTGCGTTTTCGGTCACAGATACGCAGTATTTT. This sequence encodes CASSPRSAFSVTDTQYF.

The genes are TRBV5-4 and TRBJ2-1, with a weak D call TRBD1 (6 bases). V gave up 4 bases and J gave up 3 bases, with 14 bases separating them. The germline CDR1 and CDR2 sequences are SGHNT and YYREEE (reference sequence). The CDR3 is 15 amino acids. In DNA, the CDR3 is TGTGCCAGCAGCCCTGCCAGGGACATCTACAATGAGCAGTTCTTC. This gives the protein CASSPARDIYNEQFF. The full variable domain, in which reference TRBV5-4 and TRBJ2-1 provide the parts outside the CDR3, is ETGVTQSPTHLIKTRGQQVTLRCSSQSGHNTVSWYQQALGQGPQFIFQYYREEENGRGNFPPRFSGLQFPNYSSELNVNALELDDSALYLCASSPARDIYNEQFFGPGTRLTVL.

This chain uses TRBV19 with TRBJ1-2, with D possibly being TRBD1 (5 bases). V lost 5 bases to trimming and J lost 4 bases, with 14 bases between them. The CDR3 runs to 14 residues. Germline V gives CDR1 LNHDA, CDR2 SQIVND (reference sequence). The CDR3 coding sequence is TGTGCCAGTAGTGGGCCAGGGAGGGGCTATGGCTACACCTTC. Its protein product is CASSGPGRGYGYTF.

The genes are TRBV5-1 and TRBJ2-7; no clear D. The CDR3 is 14 amino acids. Germline loops: CDR1 SGHRS, CDR2 YFSETQ. V was cut by 0 bases and J by 1 base, with 8 bases left in between. The CDR3 loop reads CASSLGVGSYEQYV. The CDR3 DNA reads TGCGCCAGCAGCTTGGGTGTCGGGTCCTACGAGCAGTACGTC.

On this clone itself: A much bigger clone sits one base away, suggesting this may be a read error. The CDR3 nucleotides are TGTGTCAGCAGCTCCGGACAGCACAATCAGCCCCAGCATTTT. This encodes CVSSSGQHNQPQHF. The gene calls are TRBV6-5 and TRBJ1-5, with D possibly TRBD1 on 6 matching bases. Germline V gene lookup returns CDR1 MNHEY and CDR2 SVGAGI. This CDR3 contains 14 residues.

J is TRBJ2-1 and V is TRBV19, with D perhaps matching TRBD1 (5 bases). The CDR3 has 10 residues. V dropped 11 bases and J dropped 5 bases, with 7 bases sitting between them. Germline loops: CDR1 LNHDA, CDR2 SQIVND (reference sequence). CDR3 sequence: CASGNNEQFF. The CDR3 coding sequence is TGTGCCTCAGGGAACAATGAGCAGTTCTTC.

The chain carries TRBV5-8 and TRBJ1-1, with D maybe TRBD1 (6 bases). Germline CDR1 and CDR2: SGHTS and YDEGEE. Trimming removed 4 bases from V and 0 bases from J, with 13 bases in between. The CDR3 spans 15 residues. The CDR3 protein is CASSPVGQLNTEAFF. Written as DNA, the CDR3 is TGTGCCAGCAGCCCCGTAGGACAGCTGAACACTGAAGCTTTCTTT.

The chain is built from TRBV5-4 and TRBJ1-5, with no clear D. The germline V gene has CDR1 SGHNT and CDR2 YYREEE (reference sequence). This CDR3 contains 13 residues. The V end was cut by 5 bases, the J end by 0 bases, with 6 bases between. This CDR3 is CASSTDSNQPQHF. The DNA of the CDR3 is TGTGCCAGCAGTACAGATAGCAATCAGCCCCAGCATTTT.

The CDR3 loop is CASSEALGQVNTGELFF. CDR3 DNA: TGTGCCAGCAGTGAAGCCTTGGGACAGGTCAACACCGGGGAGCTGTTTTTT. This sequence joins TRBV6-1 and TRBJ2-2; TRBD1 matches at 8 bases. This CDR3 comprises 17 residues. V dropped 0 bases and J dropped 2; count of bases not matched to a gene: 5. The germline V gene has CDR1 MNHNS and CDR2 SASEGT.

This chain links TRBV7-6 with TRBJ1-1, with a weak D call TRBD1 (6 bases). CDR1 and CDR2 from the germline V gene are SGHVS and FNYEAQ. CDR3 size: 12 residues. V shed 5 bases and J shed 8 bases, with 12 bases lying between them. Here the CDR3 reads CASSRGDIEAFF. CDR3 sequence (DNA): TGTGCCAGCAGCCGAGGGGACATCGAAGCTTTCTTT.

The gene calls are TRBV19 and TRBJ1-5; a weak D match, TRBD1 (6 bases). The V and J ends lost 8 bases and 4 bases respectively, with 18 bases between them. CDR3 size: 15 residues. Germline values: CDR1 LNHDA, CDR2 SQIVND (reference sequence). The CDR3 loop reads CASQGGNRVNQPQHF. DNA for the CDR3: TGTGCCAGTCAAGGGGGAAACCGGGTGAATCAGCCCCAGCATTTT.

V gene TRBV29-1 combines with J gene TRBJ1-1; D ambiguous. This CDR3 contains 13 residues. Germline CDR1 SQVTM, CDR2 ANQGSEA. CDR3 bases: TGCACCACCGGGGAGGGAGAAGGCACTGAAGCTTTCTTT. This codes for CTTGEGEGTEAFF. The complete variable domain, with remaining parts taken from reference TRBV29-1 and TRBJ1-1, reads SAVISQKPSRDICQRGTSLTIQCQVDSQVTMMFWYRQQPGQSLTLIATANQGSEATYESGFVIDKFPISRPNLTFSTLTVSNMSPEDSSIYLCTTGEGEGTEAFFGQGTRLTVV.

This clone came up a few times. The J gene is TRBJ2-5, the V gene TRBV5-8; perhaps TRBD2 as D (5 bases). Germline values: CDR1 SGHTS, CDR2 YDEGEE. The CDR3 is 17 amino acids. V was trimmed by 4 bases and J by 3 bases, leaving 22 bases between them. CDR3 amino acids: CASSPGLAALLEETQYF. The CDR3 DNA sequence: TGTGCCAGCAGCCCGGGCCTAGCAGCTCTCTTAGAAGAGACCCAGTACTTC.

V and J are TRBV6-6 and TRBJ1-6; tentative D call: TRBD1 (5 bases). The germline gives CDR1 MNHNY, CDR2 SVGAGI (reference sequence). Trimming removed 2 bases at V and 8 bases at J, with 13 bases between. CDR3 length: 15 residues. CDR3 amino acids: CASSYRGGWDSPLHF. The DNA for the CDR3 is TGTGCCAGCAGTTACCGTGGGGGGTGGGATTCACCCCTCCACTTT.

This chain uses TRBV6-1 with TRBJ2-7, with D tentatively TRBD2 (6 bases). The V end was cut by 0 bases, the J end by 3 bases, with 18 bases between. The germline V gene encodes CDR1 MNHNS and CDR2 SASEGT. The CDR3 is 17 residues long. The CDR3 region is CASSEATSPGQIYEQYV. CDR3 nucleotide sequence: TGTGCCAGCAGTGAAGCTACTAGCCCCGGGCAGATCTACGAGCAGTACGTC.

A single count supports this clone. The chain recombines TRBV6-4 with TRBJ2-7, with 7 nucleotides matching TRBD1. The germline V gene has CDR1 MRHNA and CDR2 SNTAGT. Trimming removed 5 bases from V and 0 bases from J; junction bases left unmatched: 16. CDR3 length equals 18 residues. The CDR3 bases are TGTGCCAGCAGTCCCGATAGGAAACAGGGGTTTAGCTCCTACGAGCAGTACGTC. This gives the protein CASSPDRKQGFSSYEQYV.

In its sample, this clone was seen once. The genes are TRBV19 and TRBJ1-2, with 8 nucleotides matching TRBD1. The CDR3 has 13 amino acids. Looked up from germline, CDR1 is LNHDA and CDR2 is SQIVND (reference sequence). Trimming removed 8 bases from V and 4 bases from J; junction bases left unmatched: 6. In DNA form, the CDR3 reads TGTGCCAGTGCACCAGGGGGCGTCTATGGCTACACCTTC. It specifies CASAPGGVYGYTF.

This chain connects TRBV30 to TRBJ2-1; D possibly corresponds to TRBD1 (5 bases). The CDR3 spans 14 residues. V was trimmed by 1 base and J by 3 bases, leaving 10 bases between them. Germline CDR1 is GTSNPN and CDR2 is SVGIG (reference sequence). CDR3 sequence reads: CAWSAGYGYNEQFF. The CDR3, as DNA: TGTGCCTGGAGTGCAGGGTACGGCTACAATGAGCAGTTCTTC.

The CDR3 DNA reads as TGTGCCAGCAGACAGAGACAGGGAGATACCGGGGAGCTGTTTTTT. Translated, it gives CASRQRQGDTGELFF. The chain employs TRBV9 and TRBJ2-2, with 7 bases that match TRBD1. The CDR3 sequence is 15 residues long. V shed 5 bases, J shed 5 bases, and the junction held 9 bases outside the gene matches. CDR1 is SGDLS and CDR2 is YYNGEE in the germline V gene.

The CDR3 spells CASSLGAGVTFF. In DNA form, the CDR3 reads TGTGCCAGCAGCTTAGGGGCAGGGGTAACTTTCTTT. The rearrangement uses TRBV7-8 and TRBJ1-1, with D perhaps TRBD1 (6 bases). The CDR3 totals 12 residues. Germline lookup yields CDR1 SGHVS and CDR2 FQNEAQ. V gave up 1 base and J gave up 12 bases, with 12 bases separating them.